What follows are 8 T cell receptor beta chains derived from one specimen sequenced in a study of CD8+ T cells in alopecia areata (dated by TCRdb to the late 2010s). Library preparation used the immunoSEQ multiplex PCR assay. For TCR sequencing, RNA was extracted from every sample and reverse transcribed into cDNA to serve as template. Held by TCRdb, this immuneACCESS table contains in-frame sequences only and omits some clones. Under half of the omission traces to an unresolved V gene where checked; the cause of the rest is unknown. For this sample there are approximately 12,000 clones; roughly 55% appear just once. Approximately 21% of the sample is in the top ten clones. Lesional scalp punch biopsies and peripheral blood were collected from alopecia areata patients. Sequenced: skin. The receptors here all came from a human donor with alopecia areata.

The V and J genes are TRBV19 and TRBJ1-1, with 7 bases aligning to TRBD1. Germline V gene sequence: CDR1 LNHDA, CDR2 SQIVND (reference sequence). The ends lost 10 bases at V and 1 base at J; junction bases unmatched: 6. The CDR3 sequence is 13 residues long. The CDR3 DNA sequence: TGTGCCATCCAGGGACAGCCGAACACTGAAGCTTTCTTT. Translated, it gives CAIQGQPNTEAFF.

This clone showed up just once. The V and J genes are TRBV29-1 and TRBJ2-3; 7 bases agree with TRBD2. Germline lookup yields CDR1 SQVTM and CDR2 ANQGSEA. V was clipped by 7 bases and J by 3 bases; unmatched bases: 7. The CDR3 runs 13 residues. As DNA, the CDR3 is TGCAGCGCTCGGGGGAGGGGAACAGATACGCAGTATTTT. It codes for CSARGRGTDTQYF.

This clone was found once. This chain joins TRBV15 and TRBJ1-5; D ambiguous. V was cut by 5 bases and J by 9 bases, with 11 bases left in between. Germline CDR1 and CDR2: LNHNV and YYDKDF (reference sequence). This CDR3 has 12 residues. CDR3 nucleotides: TGTGCCACCAGCTTACCGGGTCGGCCCCAGCATTTT. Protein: CATSLPGRPQHF.

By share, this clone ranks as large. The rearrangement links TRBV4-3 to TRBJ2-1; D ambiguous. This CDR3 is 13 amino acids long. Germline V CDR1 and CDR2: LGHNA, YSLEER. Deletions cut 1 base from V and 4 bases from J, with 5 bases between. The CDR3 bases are TGCGCCAGCAGCCAAGTGGTTTACAATGAGCAGTTCTTC. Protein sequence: CASSQVVYNEQFF.

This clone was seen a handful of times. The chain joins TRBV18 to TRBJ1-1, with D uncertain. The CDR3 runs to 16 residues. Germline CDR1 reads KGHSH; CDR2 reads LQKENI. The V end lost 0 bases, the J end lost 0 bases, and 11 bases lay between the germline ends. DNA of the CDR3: TGTGCCAGCTCACCACCTTCCCCAGGTTTGAACACTGAAGCTTTCTTT. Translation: CASSPPSPGLNTEAFF. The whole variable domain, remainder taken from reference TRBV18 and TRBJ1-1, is NAGVMQNPRHLVRRRGQEARLRCSPMKGHSHVYWYRQLPEEGLKFMVYLQKENIIDESGMPKERFSAEFPKEGPSILRIQQVVRGDSAAYFCASSPPSPGLNTEAFFGQGTRLTVV.

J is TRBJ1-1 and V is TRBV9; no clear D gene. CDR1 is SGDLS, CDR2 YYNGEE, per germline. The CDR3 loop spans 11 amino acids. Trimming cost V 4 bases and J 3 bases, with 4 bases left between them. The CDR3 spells CASSPHTEAFF. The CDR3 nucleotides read TGTGCCAGCAGCCCCCACACTGAAGCTTTCTTT.

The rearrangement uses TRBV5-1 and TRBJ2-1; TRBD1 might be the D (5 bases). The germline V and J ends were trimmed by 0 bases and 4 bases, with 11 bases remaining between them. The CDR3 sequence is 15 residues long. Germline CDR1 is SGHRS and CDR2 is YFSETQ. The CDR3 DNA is TGCGCCAGCAGCTTGGCGGCAACAGGATACAATGAGCAGTTCTTC. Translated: CASSLAATGYNEQFF.

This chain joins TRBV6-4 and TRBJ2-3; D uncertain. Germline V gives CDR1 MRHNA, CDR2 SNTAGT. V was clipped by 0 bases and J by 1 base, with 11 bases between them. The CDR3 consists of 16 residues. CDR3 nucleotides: TGTGCCAGCAGTGACTCGACCGGCGGAGGCACAGATACGCAGTATTTT. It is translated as CASSDSTGGGTDTQYF.